The 10 T cell receptor beta chains presented below share a single source sample, sequenced in a study of blood T cell repertoires in COVID-19. TCRdb's copy holds only in-frame clones and misses some; the assay was immunoSEQ multiplex PCR. Of some 350,000 clones listed, roughly 90% are singletons. The sequenced sample was peripheral blood. All receptors derive from a man between 18 and 35 years old with active or convalescent COVID-19.

This rearrangement joins TRBV15 to TRBJ2-7; 7 bases align to TRBD1. The germline V gene encodes CDR1 LNHNV and CDR2 YYDKDF (reference sequence). The CDR3 has 14 residues. Trimming cost V 5 bases and J 7 bases; bases outside gene matches: 11. Here the CDR3 DNA reads TGTGCCACCAGCGCCTGGAAGACAGGGCAGGAGCAGTACTTC. Translating it yields CATSAWKTGQEQYF.

This chain links TRBV2 with TRBJ1-2, with D possibly being TRBD1 (6 bases). Germline V lookup: CDR1 SNHLY, CDR2 FYNNEI. Trimming removed 4 bases from V and 8 bases from J, with 20 bases in between. The CDR3 spans 15 residues. CDR3 bases: TGTGCCAGCAGTGTGCTAGCAGGGACAAAGGAGGGCTACACCTTC. Residues: CASSVLAGTKEGYTF.

The CDR3 DNA reads as TGTGCCAGCAGTTACGAGGGGGGGCGGCAGCCCCAGCATTTT. Translation gives CASSYEGGRQPQHF. The chain has TRBV6-5 and TRBJ1-5, with TRBD1 as a possible D gene (6 bases). The CDR3 spans 14 residues. Trimming pared 2 bases from V and 7 bases from J, leaving 12 bases between. From germline, CDR1 is MNHEY and CDR2 SVGAGI.

This chain connects TRBV9 to TRBJ1-4, with D possibly matching TRBD1 (5 bases). Trimming pared 4 bases from V and 5 bases from J, leaving 15 bases between. The germline V gene has CDR1 SGDLS and CDR2 YYNGEE. There are 15 residues in the CDR3. In DNA form, the CDR3 reads TGTGCCAGCAGCCGCGCGGACGGACAAAATGAAAAACTGTTTTTT. Its protein is CASSRADGQNEKLFF.

The J gene is TRBJ2-1, the V gene TRBV9; the match to TRBD1 covers 7 bases. The V gene's germline CDR1 is SGDLS and CDR2 YYNGEE. Trimming at V came to 3 bases and at J to 0 bases, leaving 6 bases not matched to a gene. The CDR3 is made up of 16 amino acids. This CDR3 reads CASSGQGLLSYNEQFF. The CDR3 nucleotides are TGTGCCAGCAGCGGACAGGGTCTACTCTCCTACAATGAGCAGTTCTTC.

This rearrangement joins TRBV13 to TRBJ2-2, with no clear D. Per the germline V gene, CDR1 is PRHDT and CDR2 is FYEKMQ (reference sequence). The length of the CDR3 is 12 residues. The V end was cut by 8 bases, the J end by 5 bases, with 9 bases between. In DNA, the CDR3 is TGTGCCAGCCGTTATTCTACCGGGGAGCTGTTTTTT. Translation gives CASRYSTGELFF.

The chain is built from TRBV4-1 and TRBJ2-1, with D possibly TRBD1 on 6 matching bases. In germline, CDR1 is MGHRA, CDR2 YSYEKL. Deletions cut 1 base from V and 4 bases from J, with 14 bases between. This CDR3 has 16 amino acids. In DNA, the CDR3 is TGCGCCAGCAGCCAAGGACTCAGGGGATTATACAATGAGCAGTTCTTC. This sequence encodes CASSQGLRGLYNEQFF.

Only one count was recorded for this clone. This chain links TRBV19 with TRBJ2-7; perhaps TRBD2 as D (6 bases). Trimming cost V 5 bases and J 2 bases, with 13 bases left between them. In germline, CDR1 is LNHDA, CDR2 SQIVND (reference sequence). CDR3 length equals 14 residues. CDR3 DNA: TGTGCCAGTAGTCCCTTGCGGGGAACCTACGAGCAGTACTTC. Its protein is CASSPLRGTYEQYF.

The chain joins TRBV6-5 to TRBJ2-5, with 7 bases matching TRBD1. Looked up from germline, CDR1 is MNHEY and CDR2 is SVGAGI. This CDR3 is 14 amino acids long. Losses at the gene ends were 8 bases for V and 8 bases for J; bases not matched to a gene: 14. The CDR3 is CASGSDRSKETQYF. CDR3 sequence (DNA): TGTGCCAGCGGGTCGGACAGGTCAAAGGAAACCCAGTACTTC.

J is TRBJ2-1 and V is TRBV28; 10 bases agree with TRBD1. Germline V gives CDR1 MDHEN, CDR2 SYDVKM. The CDR3 extends over 18 amino acids. The trim removed 3 bases at V and 7 bases at J, leaving 15 bases unmatched. CDR3 DNA sequence: TGTGCCAGCAGTTTCTTCCCACCTGACAGGGGGCGCTGGAATGAGCAGTTCTTC. Its translation is CASSFFPPDRGRWNEQFF.